Listed below are T cell receptor beta chains from one sample, sequenced in a study of blood T cells in healthy people across ages. TCRdb recomputed calls from the 5' RACE reads with MiXCR, one row per CDR3 protein. The sample lists 800,000 to 950,000 distinct CDR3 sequences, approximately 49% seen once, with roughly 13% in the top ten. The sequenced sample consisted of blood. These receptors came from a man between 25 and 39 years old in good health. CDR3s include the opening cysteine and the closing phenylalanine or tryptophan. The order of the fields is V gene, CDR3 length, CDR3 protein.

TRBV24-1 | 14 | CATSESRSNTEAFF
TRBV6-4 | 16 | CASRASGGADYNEQFF
TRBV27 | 17 | CASSSKPGTSGSYEQYF
TRBV11-1 | 18 | CASSLVRFSADQNTEAFF
TRBV12-3/TRBV12-4 | 14 | CASSFSQGFYEQYF
TRBV7-9 | 13 | CASSSSVQETQYF
TRBV29-1 | 15 | CSVERPLARTDTQYF
TRBV7-9 | 13 | CASDPDRKDEQYF
TRBV6-1 | 13 | CASSAGRLQEAFF
TRBV27 | 13 | CASSLWSGWEAFF
TRBV5-1 | 14 | CASSRDSLGEAQYF
TRBV3-1 | 12 | CASSQSNNEQFF
TRBV6-5 | 15 | CASSYDRVTNEKLFF
TRBV28 | 15 | CASSGTLYGGSPLHF
TRBV3-1 | 12 | CASSQEKNEQFF
TRBV21-1 | 14 | CASSKKRKGGEQFF
TRBV29-1 | 13 | CSAWGQESYEQYF
TRBV7-2 | 14 | CASSPGRADETQYF
TRBV5-1 | 12 | CASTIDGNTIYF
TRBV12-3/TRBV12-4 | 14 | CASTPGTVKNIQYF
TRBV20-1 | 18 | CSALVAGQPSSGANVLTF
TRBV9 | 15 | CASSVGTGAYYGYTF
TRBV15 | 15 | CATSFWDRDTDTQYF
TRBV27 | 13 | CASRAPKGETQYF
TRBV12-3/TRBV12-4 | 12 | CASSLIDSGYTF
TRBV7-6 | 12 | CASTPTYNEQFF
TRBV3-1 | 12 | CASSQGTVEQYF
TRBV20-1 | 12 | CSARAGVDEQYF
TRBV28 | 14 | CASSSGDYTDTQYF
TRBV10-3 | 14 | CAISQNRDYNEQFF
TRBV4-1 | 17 | CASSQETYGVSYNEQFF
TRBV6-5 | 13 | CASIATTSYEQYF
TRBV5-1 | 14 | CASSPGNTQETQYF
TRBV10-3 | 13 | CAVGGTNQDTQYF
TRBV28 | 15 | CASSLERGPGNERFF
TRBV12-3/TRBV12-4 | 14 | CASRDSLQQETQYF
TRBV7-2 | 13 | CASSSSSGYEQYF
TRBV4-3 | 16 | CASSPGTTRGVDTQYF
TRBV20-1 | 16 | CSASDQGGRRSYEQYF
TRBV12-3/TRBV12-4 | 12 | CASKTGSSGYTF
TRBV6-2/TRBV6-3 | 15 | CASSITGAEPYEQFF
TRBV6-2/TRBV6-3 | 14 | CASSYGGLDTEAFF
TRBV7-9 | 16 | CASSLAHGQLYNEQFF
TRBV12-5 | 16 | CASGLRFVSQGTEAFF
TRBV12-3/TRBV12-4 | 13 | CASSFPGENEQYF
TRBV5-4 | 15 | CASSLGQVVLGGYTF
TRBV11-2 | 16 | CASSSRAGTRVYEQYF
TRBV6-1 | 13 | CASSGTHGNTIYF